These 7 T cell receptor beta chains originate from one sample sequenced in a study of Ad26.COV2.S vaccination and SARS-CoV-2 variants (dated by TCRdb to about 2021). The library was generated by the immunoSEQ multiplex PCR assay. The immuneACCESS repertoire file appears here via TCRdb, limited to in-frame rearrangements. These files lack a portion of the clones; in checked studies, under half of the deficit traces to unresolved V genes, and the cause of the others is not known. The sample has about 410,000 clones on record, approximately 92% of them singletons. The ten most abundant clones make up less than 2% of the sample. The treatment or condition label for this specimen denotes: over 15 received Ad26.COV2.S at low or high dose, single or two shots; about 5 received placebo; per-sample allocation not given. For vaccine and placebo recipients, repertoires were sequenced using samples collected on day 63 after the first injection.

This material consisted of peripheral blood, taken in a trial of Ad26.COV2.S vaccine versus placebo. These receptors originate from a person between 18 and 59 years old who received the Ad26.COV2.S COVID-19 vaccine or a placebo.

This sequence joins TRBV11-3 and TRBJ2-1; 9 nucleotides align to TRBD2. V was pared by 1 base and J by 4 bases, with 5 bases of the junction left unmatched. The CDR3 contains 16 residues. Germline assignment: CDR1 SGHNT and CDR2 YENEEA. CDR3 nucleotide sequence: TGTGCCAGCAGCTTAGTGGGCGGGGGGGCGTACAATGAGCAGTTCTTC. Translated: CASSLVGGGAYNEQFF.

V and J are TRBV28 and TRBJ1-2, with 10 bases fitting TRBD1. The CDR3 loop spans 13 amino acids. The junction had 3 bases not matched to a gene; V was cut back by 7 bases and J by 4 bases. Germline lookup yields CDR1 MDHEN and CDR2 SYDVKM. CDR3 in DNA: TGTGCCAGCATTGGGGACAGGGGCTATGGCTACACCTTC. Protein product: CASIGDRGYGYTF.

The chain couples TRBV30 to TRBJ1-1; D gene unclear. With 2 bases removed from V and 3 bases from J, the gap between germline ends came to 10 bases. Germline CDR1 GTSNPN, CDR2 SVGIG (reference sequence). The length of the CDR3 is 13 residues. CDR3 DNA sequence: TGTGCCTGGAGTCGGGAAAGCCACACTGAAGCTTTCTTT. The encoded protein is CAWSRESHTEAFF.

This clone occurred once. V and J are TRBV2 and TRBJ1-1, with D possibly TRBD1 on 6 matching bases. Trimming pared 7 bases from V and 3 bases from J, leaving 15 bases between. The germline V gene has CDR1 SNHLY and CDR2 FYNNEI. This CDR3 has 14 amino acids. The CDR3, as DNA: TGTGCCAGCACCGTCCTACAGGGAGACACTGAAGCTTTCTTT. Amino acids: CASTVLQGDTEAFF.

As regards this clone: Different DNA sequences within this sample yield the same CDR3. The V and J genes are TRBV18 and TRBJ2-7; TRBD1 matches at 8 bases. The CDR3 covers 15 residues. V was pared by 2 bases and J by 1 base, with 4 bases of the junction left unmatched. CDR1 is KGHSH and CDR2 is LQKENI in the germline V gene. CDR3 coding DNA: TGTGCCAGCTCACCAATTCAGGGGGCGTCCTACGAGCAGTACTTC. Translating gives CASSPIQGASYEQYF.

The rearrangement uses TRBV19 and TRBJ2-7; the D gene is possibly TRBD2 (6 bases). Trimming left V 3 bases short and J 3 bases short, with 12 bases between. CDR1 and CDR2 from the germline V gene are LNHDA and SQIVND (reference sequence). The CDR3 spans 14 residues. Here the CDR3 reads CASSIGAGHYEQYF. The CDR3 region has the DNA TGTGCCAGTAGTATTGGCGCGGGGCACTACGAGCAGTACTTC. Full variable domain (rest looked up from reference TRBV19 and TRBJ2-7): DGGITQSPKYLFRKEGQNVTLSCEQNLNHDAMYWYRQDPGQGLRLIYYSQIVNDFQKGDIAEGYSVSREKKESFPLTVTSAQKNPTAFYLCASSIGAGHYEQYFGPGTRLTVT.

To note about this clone: At one boundary the junction diverges from the germline segment, which might be a read error. V usage is TRBV6-2 or TRBV6-3 and J usage is TRBJ1-1; D is ambiguous. The CDR3 extends over 13 amino acids. Germline CDR1 and CDR2: MNHEY and SVGEGT. DNA for the CDR3: TGTGCCAGCAGTTACTCGAGGCGGCCTGAGGCTTTCTTT. Amino acid sequence: CASSYSRRPEAFF.